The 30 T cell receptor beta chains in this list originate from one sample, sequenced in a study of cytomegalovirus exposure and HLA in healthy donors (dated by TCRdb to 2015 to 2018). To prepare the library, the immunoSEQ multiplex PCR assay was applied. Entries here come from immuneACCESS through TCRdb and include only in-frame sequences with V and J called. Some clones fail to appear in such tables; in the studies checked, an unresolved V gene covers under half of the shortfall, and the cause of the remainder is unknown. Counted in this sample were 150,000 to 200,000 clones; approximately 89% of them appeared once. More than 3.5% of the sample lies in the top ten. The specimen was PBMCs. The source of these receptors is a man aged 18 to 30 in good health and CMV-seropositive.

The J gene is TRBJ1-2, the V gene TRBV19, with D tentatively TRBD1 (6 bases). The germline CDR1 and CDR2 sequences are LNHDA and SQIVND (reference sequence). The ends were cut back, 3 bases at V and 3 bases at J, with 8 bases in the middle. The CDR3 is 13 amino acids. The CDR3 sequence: CASSIAGDYGYTF. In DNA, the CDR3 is TGTGCCAGTAGTATTGCAGGGGACTATGGCTACACCTTC.

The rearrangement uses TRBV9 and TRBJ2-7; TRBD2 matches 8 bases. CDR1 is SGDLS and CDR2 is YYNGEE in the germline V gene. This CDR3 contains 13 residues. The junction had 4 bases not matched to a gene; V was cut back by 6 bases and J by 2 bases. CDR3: CASNSGSAYEQYF. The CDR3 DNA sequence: TGTGCCAGCAACAGCGGGAGTGCCTACGAGCAGTACTTC.

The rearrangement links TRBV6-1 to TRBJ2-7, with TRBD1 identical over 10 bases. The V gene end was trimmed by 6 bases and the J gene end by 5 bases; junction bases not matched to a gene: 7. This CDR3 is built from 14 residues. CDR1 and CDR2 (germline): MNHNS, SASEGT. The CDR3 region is CASRSGTGDHEQYF. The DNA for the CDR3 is TGTGCCAGCAGATCCGGGACAGGGGACCACGAGCAGTACTTC.

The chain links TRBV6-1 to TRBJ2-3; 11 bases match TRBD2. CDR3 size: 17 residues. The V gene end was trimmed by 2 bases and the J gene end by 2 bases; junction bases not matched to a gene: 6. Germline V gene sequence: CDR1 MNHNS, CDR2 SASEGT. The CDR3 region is CASSEPRLAGFTDTQYF. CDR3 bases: TGTGCCAGCAGTGAACCCAGACTAGCGGGATTCACAGATACGCAGTATTTT.

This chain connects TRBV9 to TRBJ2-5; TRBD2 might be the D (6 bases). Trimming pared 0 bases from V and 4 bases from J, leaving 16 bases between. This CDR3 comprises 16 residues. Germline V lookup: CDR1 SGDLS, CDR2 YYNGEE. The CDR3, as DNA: TGTGCCAGCAGCGTAGGGGCGGGAAGTCTCTCAGAGACCCAGTACTTC. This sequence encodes CASSVGAGSLSETQYF.

CDR3 loop: CATSGGLAYEQYF. The CDR3 DNA reads TGTGCCACCAGCGGTGGACTGGCCTACGAGCAGTACTTC. The rearrangement uses TRBV15 and TRBJ2-7, with a possible D match to TRBD2 (5 bases). The CDR3 has 13 amino acids. V lost 5 bases and J lost 2, with 10 bases in between. Germline loops: CDR1 LNHNV, CDR2 YYDKDF (reference sequence).

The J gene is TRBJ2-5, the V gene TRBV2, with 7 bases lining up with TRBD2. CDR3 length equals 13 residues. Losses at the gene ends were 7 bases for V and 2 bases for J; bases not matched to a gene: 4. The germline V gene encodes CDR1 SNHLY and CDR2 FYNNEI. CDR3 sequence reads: CASIAGAQETQYF. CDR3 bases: TGTGCCAGCATCGCGGGAGCTCAAGAGACCCAGTACTTC.

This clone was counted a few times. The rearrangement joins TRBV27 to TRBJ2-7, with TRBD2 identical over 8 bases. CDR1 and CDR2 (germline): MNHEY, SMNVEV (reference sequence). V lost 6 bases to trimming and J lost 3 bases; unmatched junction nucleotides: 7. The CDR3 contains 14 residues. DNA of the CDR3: TGTGCCAGCAGATTACTAGCGGCGGGCTACGAGCAGTACTTC. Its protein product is CASRLLAAGYEQYF.

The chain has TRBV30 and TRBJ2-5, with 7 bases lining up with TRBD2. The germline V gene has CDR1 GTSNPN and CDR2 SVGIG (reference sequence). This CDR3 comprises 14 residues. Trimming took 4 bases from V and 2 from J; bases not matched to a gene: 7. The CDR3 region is CAWKFSGWQETQYF. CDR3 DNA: TGTGCCTGGAAATTTAGCGGGTGGCAAGAGACCCAGTACTTC.

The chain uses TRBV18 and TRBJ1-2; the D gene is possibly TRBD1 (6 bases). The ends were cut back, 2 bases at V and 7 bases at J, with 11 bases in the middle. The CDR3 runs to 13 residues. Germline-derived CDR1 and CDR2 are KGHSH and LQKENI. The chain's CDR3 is CASSPKQGSGYTF. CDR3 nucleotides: TGTGCCAGCTCACCAAAACAGGGAAGTGGCTACACCTTC.

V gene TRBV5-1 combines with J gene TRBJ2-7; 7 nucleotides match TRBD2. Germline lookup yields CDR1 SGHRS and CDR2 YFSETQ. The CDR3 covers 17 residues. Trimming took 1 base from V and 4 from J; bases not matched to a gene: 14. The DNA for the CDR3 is TGCGCCAGCAGCTTGTTTAGTCCGGGGGGACCCCCTTACGAGCAGTACTTC. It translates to CASSLFSPGGPPYEQYF.

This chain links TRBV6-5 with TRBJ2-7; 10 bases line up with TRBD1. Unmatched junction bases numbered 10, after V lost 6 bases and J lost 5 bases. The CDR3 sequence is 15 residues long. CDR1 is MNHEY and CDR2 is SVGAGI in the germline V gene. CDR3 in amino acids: CASRLTRDRGNEQYF. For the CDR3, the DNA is TGTGCCAGCAGACTAACCCGGGACAGGGGTAACGAGCAGTACTTC.

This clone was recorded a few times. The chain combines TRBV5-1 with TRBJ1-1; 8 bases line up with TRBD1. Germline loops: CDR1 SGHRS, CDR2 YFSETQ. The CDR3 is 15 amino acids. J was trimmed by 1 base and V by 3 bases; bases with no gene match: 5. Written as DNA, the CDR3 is TGCGCCAGCAGCTGGGGGACAGGCTCGAACACTGAAGCTTTCTTT. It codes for CASSWGTGSNTEAFF.

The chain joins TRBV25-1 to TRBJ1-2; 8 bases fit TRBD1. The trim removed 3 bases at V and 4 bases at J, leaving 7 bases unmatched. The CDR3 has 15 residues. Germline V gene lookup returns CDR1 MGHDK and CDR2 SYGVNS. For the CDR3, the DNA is TGTGCCAGCAGTGATACAGACAGGGGACCCTATGGCTACACCTTC. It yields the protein CASSDTDRGPYGYTF.

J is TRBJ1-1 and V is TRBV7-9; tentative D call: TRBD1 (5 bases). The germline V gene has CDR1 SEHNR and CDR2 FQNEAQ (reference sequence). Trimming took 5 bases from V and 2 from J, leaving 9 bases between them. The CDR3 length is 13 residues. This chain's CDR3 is CASSETGNTEAFF. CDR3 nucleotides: TGTGCCAGCAGCGAAACAGGAAACACTGAAGCTTTCTTT.

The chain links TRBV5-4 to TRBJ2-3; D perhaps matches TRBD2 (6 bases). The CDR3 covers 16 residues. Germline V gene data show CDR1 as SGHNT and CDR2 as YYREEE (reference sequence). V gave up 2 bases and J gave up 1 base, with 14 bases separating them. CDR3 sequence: CASSFRVGSGTDTQYF. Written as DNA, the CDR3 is TGTGCCAGCAGCTTTAGGGTCGGGAGTGGCACAGATACGCAGTATTTT.

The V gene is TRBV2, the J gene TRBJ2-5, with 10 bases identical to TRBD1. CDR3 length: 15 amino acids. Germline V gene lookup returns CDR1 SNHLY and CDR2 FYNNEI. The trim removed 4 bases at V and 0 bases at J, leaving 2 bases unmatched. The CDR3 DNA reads TGTGCCAGCAGTGCGGGACAGGGGCACCAAGAGACCCAGTACTTC. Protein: CASSAGQGHQETQYF.

CDR3 protein: CASSLLPGDTQYF. CDR3 bases: TGTGCCAGCAGTCTACTACCGGGGGATACGCAGTATTTT. The chain joins TRBV27 to TRBJ2-3; a weak D match, TRBD2 (5 bases). Germline lookup yields CDR1 MNHEY and CDR2 SMNVEV (reference sequence). The CDR3 has 13 amino acids. Trimming removed 5 bases at V and 6 bases at J, with 12 bases between.

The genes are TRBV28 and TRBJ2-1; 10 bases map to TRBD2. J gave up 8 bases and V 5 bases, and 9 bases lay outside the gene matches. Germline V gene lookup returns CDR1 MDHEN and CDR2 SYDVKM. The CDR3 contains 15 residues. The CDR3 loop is CASSLSGRAWDEQFF. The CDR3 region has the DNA TGTGCCAGCAGTCTCAGCGGGAGGGCCTGGGATGAGCAGTTCTTC.

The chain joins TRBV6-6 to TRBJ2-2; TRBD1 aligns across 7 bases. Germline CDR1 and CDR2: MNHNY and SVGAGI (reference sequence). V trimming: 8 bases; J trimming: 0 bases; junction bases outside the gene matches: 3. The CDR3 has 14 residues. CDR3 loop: CASGRGTNTGELFF. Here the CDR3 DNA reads TGTGCCAGCGGCAGGGGGACGAACACCGGGGAGCTGTTTTTT.

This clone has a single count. CDR3 residues: CASSIASSSVYEQYF. In nucleotides, the CDR3 is TGTGCCAGTAGTATAGCGTCCTCATCGGTCTACGAGCAGTACTTC. V and J are TRBV19 and TRBJ2-7; no clear D gene. The length of the CDR3 is 15 residues. Per the germline V gene, CDR1 is LNHDA and CDR2 is SQIVND (reference sequence). With 1 base removed from V and 3 bases from J, the gap between germline ends came to 13 bases.

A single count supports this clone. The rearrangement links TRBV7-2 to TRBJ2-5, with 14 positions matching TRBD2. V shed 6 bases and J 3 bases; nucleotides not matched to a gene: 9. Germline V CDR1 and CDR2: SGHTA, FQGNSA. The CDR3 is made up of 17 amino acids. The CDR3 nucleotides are TGTGCCAGCAGATTTTCCGGGACTAGCGGGGGAAAAGAGACCCAGTACTTC. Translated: CASRFSGTSGGKETQYF.

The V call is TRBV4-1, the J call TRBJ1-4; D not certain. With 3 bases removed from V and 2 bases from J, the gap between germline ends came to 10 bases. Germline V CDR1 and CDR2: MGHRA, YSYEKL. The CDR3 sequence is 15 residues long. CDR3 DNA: TGCGCCAGCAGCCACCTACTAGGGACTAATGAAAAACTGTTTTTT. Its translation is CASSHLLGTNEKLFF.

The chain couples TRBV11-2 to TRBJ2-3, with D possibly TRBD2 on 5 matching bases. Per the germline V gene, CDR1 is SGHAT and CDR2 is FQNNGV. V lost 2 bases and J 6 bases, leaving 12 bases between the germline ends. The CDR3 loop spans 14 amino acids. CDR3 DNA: TGTGCCAGCAGCTTACTGGGGAGCCGGGATACGCAGTATTTT. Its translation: CASSLLGSRDTQYF.

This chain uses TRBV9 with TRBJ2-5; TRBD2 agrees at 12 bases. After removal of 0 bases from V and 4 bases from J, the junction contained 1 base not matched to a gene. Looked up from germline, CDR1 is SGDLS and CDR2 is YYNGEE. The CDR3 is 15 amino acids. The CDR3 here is CASSVELAGGETQYF. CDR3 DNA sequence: TGTGCCAGCAGCGTAGAACTAGCGGGAGGAGAGACCCAGTACTTC.

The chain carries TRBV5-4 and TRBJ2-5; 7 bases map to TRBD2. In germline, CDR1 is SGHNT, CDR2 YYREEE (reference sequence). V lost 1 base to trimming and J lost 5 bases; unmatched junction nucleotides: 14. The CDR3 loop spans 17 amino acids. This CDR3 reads CASSLNLGGPGRETQYF. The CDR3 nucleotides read TGTGCCAGCAGCTTGAATTTGGGAGGGCCGGGGAGGGAGACCCAGTACTTC.

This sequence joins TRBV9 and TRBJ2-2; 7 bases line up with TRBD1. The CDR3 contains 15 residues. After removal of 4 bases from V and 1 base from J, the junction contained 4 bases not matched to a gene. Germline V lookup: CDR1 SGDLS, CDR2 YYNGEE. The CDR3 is CASSIGTVNTGELFF. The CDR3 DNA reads TGTGCCAGCAGCATCGGGACAGTGAACACCGGGGAGCTGTTTTTT.

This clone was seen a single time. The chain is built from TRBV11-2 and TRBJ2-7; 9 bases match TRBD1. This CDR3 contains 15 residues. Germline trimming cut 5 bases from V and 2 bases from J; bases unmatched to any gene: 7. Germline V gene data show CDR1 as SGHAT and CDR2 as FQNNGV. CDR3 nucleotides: TGTGCCAGCAGCCTCGGACAGGGGATAACCTACGAGCAGTACTTC. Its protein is CASSLGQGITYEQYF.

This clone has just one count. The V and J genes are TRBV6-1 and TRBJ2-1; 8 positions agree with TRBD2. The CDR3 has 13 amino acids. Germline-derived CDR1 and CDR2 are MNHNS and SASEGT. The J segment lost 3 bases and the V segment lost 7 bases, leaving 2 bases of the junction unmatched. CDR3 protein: CASTSGRYNEQFF. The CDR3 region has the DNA TGTGCCAGCACTAGCGGGCGCTACAATGAGCAGTTCTTC.

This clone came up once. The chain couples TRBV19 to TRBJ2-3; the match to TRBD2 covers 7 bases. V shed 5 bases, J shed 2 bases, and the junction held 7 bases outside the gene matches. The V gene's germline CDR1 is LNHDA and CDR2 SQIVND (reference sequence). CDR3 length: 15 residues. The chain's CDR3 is CASSYGAGTTDTQYF. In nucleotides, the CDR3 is TGTGCCAGTAGTTACGGAGCGGGAACCACAGATACGCAGTATTTT.